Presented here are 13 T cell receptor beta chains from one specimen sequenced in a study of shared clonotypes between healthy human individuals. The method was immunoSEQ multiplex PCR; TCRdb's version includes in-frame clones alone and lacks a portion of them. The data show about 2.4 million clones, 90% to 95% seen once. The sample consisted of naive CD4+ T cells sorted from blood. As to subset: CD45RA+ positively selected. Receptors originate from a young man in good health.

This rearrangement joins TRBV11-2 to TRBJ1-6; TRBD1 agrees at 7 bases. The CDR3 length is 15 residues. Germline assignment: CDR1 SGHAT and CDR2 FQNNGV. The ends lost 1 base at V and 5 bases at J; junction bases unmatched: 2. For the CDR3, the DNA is TGTGCCAGCAGCTTAGGGGGACAGAATAATTCACCCCTCCACTTT. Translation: CASSLGGQNNSPLHF.

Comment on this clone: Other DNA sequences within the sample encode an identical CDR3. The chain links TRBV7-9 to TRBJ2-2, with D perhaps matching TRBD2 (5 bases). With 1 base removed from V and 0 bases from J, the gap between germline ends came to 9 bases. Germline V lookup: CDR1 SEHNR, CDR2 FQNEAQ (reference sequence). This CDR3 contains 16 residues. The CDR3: CASSLGSGTNTGELFF. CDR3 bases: TGTGCCAGCAGCTTAGGTTCGGGAACGAACACCGGGGAGCTGTTTTTT. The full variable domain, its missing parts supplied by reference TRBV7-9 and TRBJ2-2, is DTGVSQNPRHKITKRGQNVTFRCDPISEHNRLYWYRQTLGQGPEFLTYFQNEAQLEKSRLLSDRFSAERPKGSFSTLEIQRTEQGDSAMYLCASSLGSGTNTGELFFGEGSRLTVL.

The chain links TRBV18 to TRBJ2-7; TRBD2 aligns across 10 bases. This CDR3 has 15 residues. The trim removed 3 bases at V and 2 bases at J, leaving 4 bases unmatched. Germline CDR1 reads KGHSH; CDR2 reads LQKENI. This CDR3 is CASSPTSGLAYEQYF. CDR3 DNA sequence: TGTGCCAGCTCACCGACTAGCGGGCTGGCCTACGAGCAGTACTTC. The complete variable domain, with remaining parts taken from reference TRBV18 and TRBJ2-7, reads NAGVMQNPRHLVRRRGQEARLRCSPMKGHSHVYWYRQLPEEGLKFMVYLQKENIIDESGMPKERFSAEFPKEGPSILRIQQVVRGDSAAYFCASSPTSGLAYEQYFGPGTRLTVT.

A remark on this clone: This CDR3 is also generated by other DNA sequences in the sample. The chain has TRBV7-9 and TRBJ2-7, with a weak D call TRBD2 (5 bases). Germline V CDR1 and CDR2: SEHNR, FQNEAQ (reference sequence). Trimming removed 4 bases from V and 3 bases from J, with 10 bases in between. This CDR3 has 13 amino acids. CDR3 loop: CASSSAGGYEQYF. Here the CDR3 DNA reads TGTGCCAGCAGCTCCGCGGGCGGCTACGAGCAGTACTTC.

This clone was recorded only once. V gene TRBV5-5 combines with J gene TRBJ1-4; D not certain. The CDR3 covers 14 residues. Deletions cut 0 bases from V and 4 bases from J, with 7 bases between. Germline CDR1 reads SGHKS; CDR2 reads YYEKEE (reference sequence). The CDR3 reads CASSLVAVNEKLFF. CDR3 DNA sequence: TGTGCCAGCAGCTTGGTTGCTGTTAATGAAAAACTGTTTTTT.

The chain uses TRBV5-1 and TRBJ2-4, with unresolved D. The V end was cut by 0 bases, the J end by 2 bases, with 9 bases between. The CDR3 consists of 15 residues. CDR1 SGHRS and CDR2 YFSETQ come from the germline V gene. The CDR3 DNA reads TGCGCCAGCAGCTTGGTTTCGGGTACCAAAAACATTCAGTACTTC. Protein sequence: CASSLVSGTKNIQYF.

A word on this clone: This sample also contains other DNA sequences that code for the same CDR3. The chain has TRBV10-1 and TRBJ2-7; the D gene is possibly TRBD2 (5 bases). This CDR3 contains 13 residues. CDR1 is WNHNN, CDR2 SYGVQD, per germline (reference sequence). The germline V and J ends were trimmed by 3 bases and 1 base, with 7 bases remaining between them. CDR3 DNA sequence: TGCGCCAGCAGTGAAAGCGGATCCTACGAGCAGTACTTC. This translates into CASSESGSYEQYF.

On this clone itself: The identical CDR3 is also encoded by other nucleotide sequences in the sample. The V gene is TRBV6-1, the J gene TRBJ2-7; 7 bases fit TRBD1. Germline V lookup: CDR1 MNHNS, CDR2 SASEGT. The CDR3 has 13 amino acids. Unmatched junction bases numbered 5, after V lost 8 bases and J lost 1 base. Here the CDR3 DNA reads TGTGCCAGCCGACGGGACAGTTCCTACGAGCAGTACTTC. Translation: CASRRDSSYEQYF.

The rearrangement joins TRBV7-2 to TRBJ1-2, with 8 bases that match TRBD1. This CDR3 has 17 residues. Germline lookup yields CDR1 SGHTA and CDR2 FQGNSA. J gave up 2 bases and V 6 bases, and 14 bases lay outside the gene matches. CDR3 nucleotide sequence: TGTGCCAGCAGTCAATGGACAGGGTCCACGAGGAACTATGGCTACACCTTC. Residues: CASSQWTGSTRNYGYTF. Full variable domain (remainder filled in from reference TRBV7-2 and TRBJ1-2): GAGVSQSPSNKVTEKGKDVELRCDPISGHTALYWYRQSLGQGLEFLIYFQGNSAPDKSGLPSDRFSAERTGGSVSTLTIQRTQQEDSAVYLCASSQWTGSTRNYGYTFGSGTRLTVV.

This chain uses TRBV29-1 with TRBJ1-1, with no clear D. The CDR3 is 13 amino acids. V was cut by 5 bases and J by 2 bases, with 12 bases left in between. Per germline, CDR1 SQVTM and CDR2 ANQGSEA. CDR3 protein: CSVLGQLNTEAFF. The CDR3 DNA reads TGCAGCGTTTTAGGTCAGTTAAACACTGAAGCTTTCTTT.

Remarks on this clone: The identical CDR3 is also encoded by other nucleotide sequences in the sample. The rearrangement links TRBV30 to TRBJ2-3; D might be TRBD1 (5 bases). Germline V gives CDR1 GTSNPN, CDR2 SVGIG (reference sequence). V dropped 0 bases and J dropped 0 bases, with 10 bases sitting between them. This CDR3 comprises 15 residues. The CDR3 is CAWSVPRASTDTQYF. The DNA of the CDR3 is TGTGCCTGGAGTGTACCCAGGGCCAGCACAGATACGCAGTATTTT.

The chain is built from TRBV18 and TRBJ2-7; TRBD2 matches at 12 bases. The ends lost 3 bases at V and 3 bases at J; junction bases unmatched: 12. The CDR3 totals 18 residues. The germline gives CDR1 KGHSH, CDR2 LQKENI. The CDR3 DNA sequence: TGTGCCAGCTCACCCTCAATGACTAGCGGGAGTTTCTTCTACGAGCAGTACTTC. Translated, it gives CASSPSMTSGSFFYEQYF.

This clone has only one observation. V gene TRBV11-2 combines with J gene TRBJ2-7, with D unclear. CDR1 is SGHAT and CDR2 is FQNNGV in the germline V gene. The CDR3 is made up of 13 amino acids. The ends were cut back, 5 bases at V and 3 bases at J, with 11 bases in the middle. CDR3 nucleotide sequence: TGTGCCAGCAGCCGAGTGGTGGACTACGAGCAGTACTTC. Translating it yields CASSRVVDYEQYF.